This entry lists 4 T cell receptor beta chains sequenced from one sample in a study of T-cell memory formation after mild COVID-19. TCRdb reprocessed the 5' RACE reads with MiXCR, giving one entry per CDR3 protein. The sample contains almost 350,000 distinct CDR3 sequences, around 20% of which appear only once. The specimen was PBMCs or a T cell subset sorted from them (not recorded which). These receptors all stem from a man between 18 and 29 years old who had mild COVID-19 (a few samples of this study predate the infection). Cell type and time point are not known.

This chain uses TRBV5-4 with TRBJ2-7, with D possibly being TRBD1 (6 bases). Per germline, CDR1 SGHNT and CDR2 YYREEE (reference sequence). Between the trimmed V and J ends, which lost 4 bases and 2 bases, there was a span of 10 bases. The CDR3 length is 13 residues. CDR3 loop: CASSGRDTYEQYF. CDR3 in DNA: TGTGCCAGCAGCGGCCGGGACACCTACGAGCAGTACTTC.

This clonotype was found many times. The chain uses TRBV7-2 and TRBJ2-3, with D possibly TRBD2 on 6 matching bases. In germline, CDR1 is SGHTA, CDR2 FQGNSA. V lost 5 bases to trimming and J lost 5 bases, with 20 bases between them. The CDR3 contains 16 residues. The DNA for the CDR3 is TGTGCCAGCAGCCTAAGCCATTCTAGCGCTAGAGATACGCAGTATTTT. Protein sequence: CASSLSHSSARDTQYF. Together with reference TRBV7-2 and TRBJ2-3, the CDR3 gives the full variable domain: GAGVSQSPSNKVTEKGKDVELRCDPISGHTALYWYRQSLGQGLEFLIYFQGNSAPDKSGLPSDRFSAERTGGSVSTLTIQRTQQEDSAVYLCASSLSHSSARDTQYFGPGTRLTVL.

The CDR3 protein is CASSVVAGNTEAFF. In DNA form, the CDR3 reads TGTGCCAGCAGCGTAGTGGCCGGGAACACTGAAGCTTTCTTT. The V call is TRBV9, the J call TRBJ1-1; D is undetermined. Germline loops: CDR1 SGDLS, CDR2 YYNGEE. This CDR3 is built from 14 residues. Trimming removed 0 bases at V and 1 base at J, with 7 bases between.

This clonotype was picked up a small number of times. The rearrangement links TRBV10-3 to TRBJ1-2, with 7 bases fitting TRBD1. CDR1 and CDR2 from the germline V gene are ENHRY and SYGVKD. The CDR3 totals 14 residues. V shed 1 base, J shed 5 bases, and the junction held 4 bases outside the gene matches. CDR3 sequence reads: CAISEWDSSYGYTF. CDR3 nucleotides: TGTGCCATCAGTGAGTGGGACAGTTCGTATGGCTACACCTTC.